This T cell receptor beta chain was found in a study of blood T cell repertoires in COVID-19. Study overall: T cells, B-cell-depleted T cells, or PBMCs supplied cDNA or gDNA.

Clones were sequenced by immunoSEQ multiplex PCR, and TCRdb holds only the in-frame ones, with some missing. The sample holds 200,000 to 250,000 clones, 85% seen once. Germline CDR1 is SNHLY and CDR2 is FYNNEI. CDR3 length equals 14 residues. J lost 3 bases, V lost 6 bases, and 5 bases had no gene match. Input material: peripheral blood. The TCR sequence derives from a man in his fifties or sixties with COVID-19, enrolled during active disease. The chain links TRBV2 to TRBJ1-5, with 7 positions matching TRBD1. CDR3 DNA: TGTGCCAGCAGGTCGGGACAGCCCAATCAGCCCCAGCATTTT. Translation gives CASRSGQPNQPQHF. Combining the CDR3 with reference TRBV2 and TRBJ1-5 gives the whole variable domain EPEVTQTPSHQVTQMGQEVILRCVPISNHLYFYWYRQILGQKVEFLVSFYNNEISEKSEIFDDQFSVERPDGSNFTLKIRSTKLEDSAMYFCASRSGQPNQPQHFGDGTRLSIL.